The rows below give T cell receptor beta chains drawn from one sample of a study of blood T cell repertoires in COVID-19. TCRdb's table, derived via immunoSEQ multiplex PCR, lists solely in-frame clones and lacks some. The sample carries 130,000 or so clones, roughly 84% recorded once. Sequenced: peripheral blood. Receptor source: a man in his thirties or forties with COVID-19, enrolled during active disease. Both conserved end residues are part of each CDR3. The order of the fields is D gene, clone size, J gene, V gene, CDR3 DNA, CDR3 protein. The D gene is left open where the match is weak. Only part of the rows carry a size: once, few, many, or a class if the clone is expanded.

NA | NA | TRBJ2-1 | TRBV19 | TGTGCCAGTAGTATAGGACTCCACTACAATGAGCAGTTCTTC | CASSIGLHYNEQFF
TRBD1 | NA | TRBJ1-5 | TRBV16 | TGTGCCAGCAGCCAATCGCTCGGGACAGGGGGCGCGGGCAATCAGCCCCAGCATTTT | CASSQSLGTGGAGNQPQHF
NA | NA | TRBJ2-5 | TRBV27 | TGTGCCAGCAGTTACCGGGACTGGCGGGAGACCCAGTACTTC | CASSYRDWRETQYF
TRBD2 | NA | TRBJ2-1 | TRBV28 | TGTGCCAGCAGTTCTACTAGCGGGAAAGGGTCCTACAATGAGCAGTTCTTC | CASSSTSGKGSYNEQFF
TRBD2 | NA | TRBJ2-1 | TRBV19 | TGTGCCACCCGGCCTAGCAGCGGGAGGGGGTCCTACAATGAGCAGTTCTTC | CATRPSSGRGSYNEQFF
NA | NA | TRBJ2-3 | TRBV4-2 | TGTGCCAGCAGCCAACTGCTAGACAGCACAGATACGCAGTATTTT | CASSQLLDSTDTQYF
TRBD1 | NA | TRBJ1-2 | TRBV6-5 | TGTGCCAGCAGTTCGACAGGGTGGCAAGGCTACACCTTC | CASSSTGWQGYTF
NA | NA | TRBJ1-2 | TRBV29-1 | TGCAGCGTTTGGCGGGGGTCCTATGGCTACACCTTC | CSVWRGSYGYTF
TRBD1 | NA | TRBJ1-1 | TRBV28 | TGTGCCAGCAGTTCCCCCGGGACAGGGTACGACGAAGCTTTCTTT | CASSSPGTGYDEAFF
NA | NA | TRBJ2-5 | TRBV7-3 | TGTGCCAGCAGCCCCTCCGGGGGTATGGGAGAGACCCAGTACTTC | CASSPSGGMGETQYF
TRBD2 | NA | TRBJ2-1 | TRBV27 | TGTGCCAGCAGTTTAGGGACCCTAGCGGACGATGAGCAGTTCTTC | CASSLGTLADDEQFF
TRBD2 | NA | TRBJ2-3 | TRBV4-1 | TGCGCCAGCAGCCAAGACGGGGGGGGCACAGATACGCAGTATTTT | CASSQDGGGTDTQYF
TRBD1 | many | TRBJ1-5 | TRBV10-3 | TGTGCCATCAGTTCGGGACAGGGGATCCGGCCCCAGCATTTT | CAISSGQGIRPQHF
TRBD1 | NA | TRBJ1-2 | TRBV28 | TGTGCCAGCAACGCGGGACAGAACTATGGCTACACCTTC | CASNAGQNYGYTF
NA | NA | TRBJ2-5 | TRBV27 | TGTGCCAGCAGTGGGGGCCGACAACCCAGTAGGGAGACCCAGTACTTC | CASSGGRQPSRETQYF
NA | NA | TRBJ2-7 | TRBV5-1 | TGCGCCAGCAGCTTGCTTGTGCGGGGTCGCTACTCCTACGAGCAGTACTTC | CASSLLVRGRYSYEQYF
TRBD1 | NA | TRBJ1-1 | TRBV27 | TGTGCCAGCAGCGTCCGACAGGGGGCCACTGAAGCTTTCTTT | CASSVRQGATEAFF
TRBD1 | few | TRBJ1-1 | TRBV24-1 | TGTGCCACCAGCCAGGGGGGACTGAACACTGAAGCTTTCTTT | CATSQGGLNTEAFF
TRBD1 | NA | TRBJ1-4 | TRBV28 | TGTGCCAGCATCAGCCGGGACAGGGATTTGGGAAAACTGTTTTTT | CASISRDRDLGKLFF
TRBD1 | NA | TRBJ2-3 | TRBV3-1/TRBV3-2 | TGTGCCAGCAGCCTCCACAGGGGCTGGAGCACAGATACGCAGTATTTT | CASSLHRGWSTDTQYF
NA | NA | TRBJ2-5 | TRBV10-3 | TGTGCCATCAGTGAGACAGGAGAAAGGGAGACCCAGTACTTC | CAISETGERETQYF
NA | NA | TRBJ1-1 | TRBV19 | TGTGCCAGTAGTATTCCGGCAGGCCGGGGCACTGAAGCTTTCTTT | CASSIPAGRGTEAFF
NA | NA | TRBJ1-5 | TRBV7-8 | TGTGCCAGCAGCGCCTCAGACGGGAGGGAGCCCCAGCATTTT | CASSASDGREPQHF
TRBD1 | NA | TRBJ1-5 | TRBV19 | TGTGCCAGTAGCCTACAGGGGGGCGATCAGCCCCAGCATTTT | CASSLQGGDQPQHF
TRBD1 | once | TRBJ2-5 | TRBV28 | TGTGCCAGCAGTTCTTGGACAGGGAGTGAGGAGACCCAGTACTTC | CASSSWTGSEETQYF
NA | NA | TRBJ2-3 | TRBV11-3 | TGTGCCAGCAGCTTAGGTTCCGCGGGAGATACGCAGTATTTT | CASSLGSAGDTQYF
NA | NA | TRBJ1-2 | TRBV28 | TGTGCCAGCAGTGCCCAGGGGTGGGGTAACTATGGCTACACCTTC | CASSAQGWGNYGYTF
NA | NA | TRBJ2-5 | TRBV10-1 | TGCGCCAGCAGTGTAGGCGGCCAAGAGACCCAGTACTTC | CASSVGGQETQYF
TRBD2 | NA | TRBJ2-3 | TRBV19 | TGTGCCAGTAGTACCCTTCGACTAGCGGGACCCACAGATACGCAGTATTTT | CASSTLRLAGPTDTQYF
NA | once | TRBJ1-5 | TRBV6-5 | TGTGCCAGCAGAAAGACAGGTCGAAATCAGCCCCAGCATTTT | CASRKTGRNQPQHF
NA | NA | TRBJ2-1 | TRBV2 | TGTGCCAGCAGTGAATGGGGAGGTGAGCAGTTCTTC | CASSEWGGEQFF
NA | NA | TRBJ2-1 | TRBV6-5 | TGTGCCAGCAGGAGCAGTGGGCCATACAATGAGCAGTTCTTC | CASRSSGPYNEQFF
NA | NA | TRBJ2-4 | TRBV18 | TGTGCCAGCTCACCCCTCAGGTTAGCCAAAAACATTCAGTACTTC | CASSPLRLAKNIQYF
NA | NA | TRBJ2-3 | TRBV21-1 | TGTGCCAGCAGCAAGGCCCGGGAGTCATGTGCAGATACGCAGTATTTT | CASSKARESCADTQYF
TRBD1 | NA | TRBJ2-5 | TRBV2 | TGTGCCAGCAGTGGCTTAAGAGATAGGGGACAGGGGACGGGAGAGACCCAGTACTTC | CASSGLRDRGQGTGETQYF
TRBD1 | NA | TRBJ1-1 | TRBV10-3 | TGTGCCATCAGTGCTACAGGGGAGGTGATGGAGACTGAAGCTTTCTTT | CAISATGEVMETEAFF
TRBD1 | NA | TRBJ1-2 | TRBV9 | TGTGCCAGCAGCGAGGGGGCCTCGAGGGGCTATGGCTACACCTTC | CASSEGASRGYGYTF
TRBD1 | NA | TRBJ2-1 | TRBV27 | TGTGCCAGCAGACTGAGGGGGACAGGGGTATTTCGGGATTTTTTCTTC | CASRLRGTGVFRDFFF
NA | NA | TRBJ2-6 | TRBV3-1/TRBV3-2 | TGTGCCAGCAGCCAAGACTTCTCTGGGGCCAACGTCCTGACTTTC | CASSQDFSGANVLTF